The 27 T cell receptor beta chains listed next were all sequenced from one sample in a study of early T cells in non-severe SARS-CoV-2 infection. TCRdb passed the 5' RACE reads through MiXCR, listing each CDR3 protein once. In the table there are about 68,000 distinct CDR3 sequences, under 13% of which are singletons. Sequencing was performed on whole blood. The receptors originated from an adult who was a healthcare worker with PCR-confirmed SARS-CoV-2 infection or an uninfected control (not recorded which).

The chain has TRBV7-6 and TRBJ2-1; 13 bases are shared with TRBD2. The CDR3 is made up of 13 amino acids. The J segment lost 8 bases and the V segment lost 8 bases, leaving 3 bases of the junction unmatched. Germline V CDR1 and CDR2: SGHVS, FNYEAQ. The CDR3 loop reads CASGLAGADEQFF. Written as DNA, the CDR3 is TGTGCCAGCGGACTAGCGGGAGCTGATGAGCAGTTCTTC.

This sequence joins TRBV4-1 and TRBJ2-5; D not resolved. The CDR3 is 14 amino acids. The germline gives CDR1 MGHRA, CDR2 YSYEKL. The germline V and J ends were trimmed by 1 base and 4 bases, with 10 bases remaining between them. For the CDR3, the DNA is TGCGCCAGCAGCCAAGTTACGGTTGCAGAGACCCAGTACTTC. Encoded protein: CASSQVTVAETQYF.

The V and J genes are TRBV20-1 and TRBJ1-5; D is unresolved. With 3 bases removed from V and 7 bases from J, the gap between germline ends came to 16 bases. The CDR3 consists of 14 residues. Germline V CDR1 and CDR2: DFQATT, SNEGSKA (reference sequence). CDR3 coding DNA: TGCAGTGCTAGGCCTCCACCTGTAACGCAGCCCCAGCATTTT. Its protein product is CSARPPPVTQPQHF.

This clonotype was counted between two and nine times. This CDR3 reads CASSPGTKEEYF. In nucleotides, the CDR3 is TGTGCCAGCAGTCCTGGGACGAAAGAGGAGTACTTC. J is TRBJ2-7 and V is TRBV12-3 or TRBV12-4; tentatively, D is TRBD1 or TRBD2 (5 bases each). Deletions cut 5 bases from V and 11 bases from J, with 16 bases between. This CDR3 contains 12 residues.

This clonotype has a count of ten or more. This chain uses TRBV20-1 with TRBJ2-7; D is ambiguous. The germline V and J ends were trimmed by 3 bases and 4 bases, with 16 bases remaining between them. Germline V CDR1 and CDR2: DFQATT, SNEGSKA (reference sequence). The CDR3 runs to 14 residues. The CDR3 nucleotides are TGCAGTGCTAGTTTTGGGATTGGATTGTACGAGCAGTACTTC. It codes for CSASFGIGLYEQYF.

This clonotype was counted a few times. The chain is built from TRBV5-4 and TRBJ1-6; weak D call: TRBD1 (6 bases). The length of the CDR3 is 15 residues. V was cut by 0 bases and J by 6 bases, with 10 bases left in between. Germline values: CDR1 SGHNT, CDR2 YYREEE (reference sequence). The CDR3 sequence is CASSLEQGINSPLHF. As DNA, the CDR3 is TGTGCCAGCAGCTTGGAACAGGGTATTAATTCACCCCTCCACTTT.

This sequence joins TRBV11-2 and TRBJ2-1; D is ambiguous. The CDR3 contains 13 residues. The germline gives CDR1 SGHAT, CDR2 FQNNGV. Trimming removed 4 bases from V and 9 bases from J, with 13 bases in between. The CDR3 protein is CASSSGGLGEQFF. As DNA, the CDR3 is TGTGCCAGCAGCTCCGGTGGTCTCGGTGAGCAGTTCTTC.

V and J are TRBV28 and TRBJ2-3, with unresolved D. CDR3 length equals 14 residues. V lost 8 bases and J 5 bases, leaving 17 bases between the germline ends. CDR1 MDHEN and CDR2 SYDVKM come from the germline V gene. The CDR3: CASGVSKLGDTQYF. Written as DNA, the CDR3 is TGTGCCAGCGGTGTTAGCAAGTTAGGAGATACGCAGTATTTT.

The rearrangement links TRBV6-4 to TRBJ2-2; 7 nucleotides agree with TRBD1. V was pared by 2 bases and J by 6 bases, with 3 bases of the junction left unmatched. Germline-derived CDR1 and CDR2 are MRHNA and SNTAGT. The CDR3 consists of 14 residues. CDR3 amino acids: CASSDTGVPGELFF. As DNA, the CDR3 is TGTGCCAGCAGTGACACAGGGGTCCCCGGGGAGCTGTTTTTT.

This clonotype occurred a few times. The chain recombines TRBV5-6 with TRBJ2-1; D might be TRBD2 (5 bases). Germline loops: CDR1 SGHDT, CDR2 YYEEEE. CDR3 length: 17 residues. Between the trimmed V and J ends, which lost 4 bases and 0 bases, there was a span of 17 bases. CDR3 loop: CASSDEYVAYSYNEQFF. The DNA for the CDR3 is TGTGCCAGCAGCGATGAGTACGTAGCGTACTCCTACAATGAGCAGTTCTTC.

The chain couples TRBV5-1 to TRBJ2-1; no firm D call. V was clipped by 0 bases and J by 0 bases, with 7 bases between them. Germline V lookup: CDR1 SGHRS, CDR2 YFSETQ. CDR3 length: 15 residues. The CDR3 DNA sequence: TGCGCCAGCAGCTTGGGTCAGAGCTCCTACAATGAGCAGTTCTTC. This gives the protein CASSLGQSSYNEQFF.

This sequence joins TRBV4-1 and TRBJ2-1, with 8 bases identical to TRBD2. This CDR3 is built from 15 residues. Germline V gene sequence: CDR1 MGHRA, CDR2 YSYEKL. V shed 2 bases, J shed 1 base, and the junction held 1 base outside the gene matches. In nucleotides, the CDR3 is TGCGCCAGCAGCCAATCGGGGGGGTCCTACAATGAGCAGTTCTTC. Its translation is CASSQSGGSYNEQFF.

The J gene is TRBJ2-3, the V gene TRBV4-3, with D unresolved. The CDR3 length is 16 residues. Trimming shortened V by 0 bases and J by 6 bases, and 16 bases separated the two germline ends. Germline V gene lookup returns CDR1 LGHNA and CDR2 YSLEER. This CDR3 reads CASSQEATPYRDTQYF. CDR3 sequence (DNA): TGCGCCAGCAGCCAAGAAGCAACACCTTATCGGGATACGCAGTATTTT.

This clonotype was seen at least ten times. V and J are TRBV7-9 and TRBJ1-2; D is possibly TRBD1 (6 bases). CDR3 length equals 16 residues. Germline CDR1 and CDR2: SEHNR and FQNEAQ (reference sequence). V was trimmed by 2 bases and J by 0 bases, leaving 13 bases between them. CDR3 region: CASSLSGGEANYGYTF. CDR3 in DNA: TGTGCCAGCAGCTTATCGGGGGGCGAAGCTAACTATGGCTACACCTTC.

CDR3 sequence reads: CASTSGSYNEQFF. The DNA for the CDR3 is TGTGCCAGCACCTCTGGCTCCTACAATGAGCAGTTCTTC. V and J are TRBV12-3 or TRBV12-4 and TRBJ2-1; no reliable D call. The V end was cut by 7 bases, the J end by 0 bases, with 7 bases between. CDR3 size: 13 residues.

This clonotype turned up a few times. The chain couples TRBV14 to TRBJ2-1, with 14 positions matching TRBD2. This CDR3 has 15 amino acids. In germline, CDR1 is SGHDN, CDR2 FVKESK. J lost 5 bases, V lost 3 bases, and 0 bases had no gene match. CDR3 DNA sequence: TGTGCCAGCAGCCAGGGACTAGCGGGAGACAATGAGCAGTTCTTC. Encoded protein: CASSQGLAGDNEQFF.

This clonotype was seen ten or more times. The genes are TRBV15 and TRBJ2-7; either TRBD1 or TRBD2 may fit D (5 bases each). Germline CDR1 is LNHNV and CDR2 is YYDKDF (reference sequence). This CDR3 is 17 amino acids long. V was pared by 0 bases and J by 2 bases, with 17 bases between. CDR3 loop: CATSRDQMGELPYEQYF. The CDR3, as DNA: TGTGCCACCAGCAGAGATCAGATGGGGGAGCTCCCCTACGAGCAGTACTTC.

The chain joins TRBV3-1 to TRBJ2-3; D might be TRBD2 (6 bases). CDR1 is LGHDT, CDR2 YNNKEL, per germline (reference sequence). Between the trimmed V and J ends, which lost 0 bases and 5 bases, there was a span of 15 bases. CDR3 size: 16 residues. CDR3 in DNA: TGTGCCAGCAGCCAAGAGGAGGGAAGGCCAGGAGATACGCAGTATTTT. This codes for CASSQEEGRPGDTQYF.

This chain uses TRBV19 with TRBJ2-1; the match to TRBD2 covers 9 bases. With 2 bases clipped from V and 6 bases from J, the junction kept 11 bases outside the gene matches. The CDR3 is 17 residues long. Per the germline V gene, CDR1 is LNHDA and CDR2 is SQIVND (reference sequence). The CDR3 nucleotides are TGTGCCAGTAGTATATTGGCGGGAGGGCCGTTCGGCAATGAGCAGTTCTTC. Its translation: CASSILAGGPFGNEQFF. The full variable domain, in which reference TRBV19 and TRBJ2-1 provide the parts outside the CDR3, is DGGITQSPKYLFRKEGQNVTLSCEQNLNHDAMYWYRQDPGQGLRLIYYSQIVNDFQKGDIAEGYSVSREKKESFPLTVTSAQKNPTAFYLCASSILAGGPFGNEQFFGPGTRLTVL.

In this sample, this clonotype turned up a few times. This chain connects TRBV20-1 to TRBJ2-7; D not resolved. The germline gives CDR1 DFQATT, CDR2 SNEGSKA (reference sequence). This CDR3 contains 13 residues. V was shortened by 2 bases and J by 1 base, with 9 bases between the two germline ends. The CDR3 loop reads CSARRAASYEQYF. CDR3 coding DNA: TGCAGTGCTAGAAGGGCCGCATCCTACGAGCAGTACTTC.

J is TRBJ2-7 and V is TRBV18; D gene ambiguous. The CDR3 contains 15 residues. Looked up from germline, CDR1 is KGHSH and CDR2 is LQKENI. V was cut by 3 bases and J by 2 bases, with 14 bases left in between. The CDR3 spells CASSPTTGPAYEQYF. The CDR3 DNA reads as TGTGCCAGCTCACCTACCACGGGCCCAGCCTACGAGCAGTACTTC.

Remarks on this clonotype: An end of the junction does not agree with germline; a read error may underlie this. The chain links TRBV7-8 to TRBJ1-2, with 7 bases lining up with TRBD1. Germline loops: CDR1 SGHVS, CDR2 FQNEAQ. The CDR3 contains 14 residues. The CDR3 region has the DNA TGTGCCAGCAGCTCGCGGAGGGGGCCTGATGGCTTCACCTTC. Translating gives CASSSRRGPDGFTF.

V and J are TRBV11-2 and TRBJ2-7; 12 bases match TRBD2. In germline, CDR1 is SGHAT, CDR2 FQNNGV. V shed 5 bases, J shed 2 bases, and the junction held 10 bases outside the gene matches. The CDR3 totals 17 residues. In DNA, the CDR3 is TGTGCCAGCAGCCCCGGACTAGCGGGAAATACGGCCTACGAGCAGTACTTC. This encodes CASSPGLAGNTAYEQYF.

This clonotype was picked up many times. The chain combines TRBV6-6 with TRBJ2-2; perhaps D is TRBD1 or TRBD2 (5 bases each). This CDR3 has 15 amino acids. Germline V gene data show CDR1 as MNHNY and CDR2 as SVGAGI (reference sequence). V lost 1 base and J 0 bases, leaving 6 bases between the germline ends. CDR3 DNA: TGTGCCAGCAGTTACTGGGACCCGAACACCGGGGAGCTGTTTTTT. It translates to CASSYWDPNTGELFF.

Comment on this clonotype: Mismatch with germline at one junction end may stem from a read error. This chain uses TRBV7-2 with TRBJ1-1; D remains ambiguous. Germline V gives CDR1 SGHTA, CDR2 FQGNSA. The CDR3 consists of 13 residues. CDR3 coding DNA: TGTGTCAGCAGATGGACGGTAAACACTGAAGCTTTCTTT. Translated: CVSRWTVNTEAFF.

This clonotype was observed many times. This chain links TRBV7-7 with TRBJ2-5; a possible D gene is TRBD2 (6 bases). Germline V gives CDR1 SSHAT, CDR2 FNYEAQ (reference sequence). Trimming took off 5 bases at V and 4 bases at J, with 17 bases between the two ends. The CDR3 has 15 residues. This CDR3 is CASSPNVGGGETQYF. CDR3 bases: TGTGCCAGCAGCCCCAACGTCGGGGGAGGAGAGACCCAGTACTTC.

This chain connects TRBV20-1 to TRBJ2-3; D may be TRBD1 (6 bases). The germline gives CDR1 DFQATT, CDR2 SNEGSKA (reference sequence). Trimming removed 5 bases from V and 6 bases from J, with 9 bases in between. The CDR3 runs to 11 residues. The CDR3 reads CSASGADTQYF. The CDR3 DNA reads as TGCAGTGCTTCAGGGGCCGATACGCAGTATTTT.